Listed below are T cell receptor beta chains from one sample, sequenced in a study of shared clonotypes between healthy human individuals. Clones were read by immunoSEQ multiplex PCR, and TCRdb kept only the in-frame ones, dropping some. The table has a few million clones, approximately 95% seen once; the top ten hold 0.1% to 0.15%. The specimen was naive CD4+ T cells sorted from blood. Receptors originate from a man younger than 30 in good health. The CDR3 runs from the conserved cysteine through the conserved F or W. A D gene is named only where the DNA matches it firmly. Rows give clone size only sometimes, using once, few, many, or a class for an expanded clone.

J: TRBJ2-1
size: .
V: TRBV25-1
D: .
DNA: TGTGCCAGCAGTGTCGTCCAGGGGGGTCTGGGCAATGAGCAGTTCTTC
CDR3: CASSVVQGGLGNEQFF

J: TRBJ1-2
size: .
V: TRBV7-2
D: TRBD1
DNA: TGTGCCAGCAGCCCAGGACAGGGGGCTAGTGGCTACACCTTC
CDR3: CASSPGQGASGYTF

J: TRBJ2-2
size: .
V: TRBV5-1
D: TRBD1
DNA: TGCGCCAGCAGCTTACAGGGGGCGTCGAAATCCGGGGAGCTGTTTTTT
CDR3: CASSLQGASKSGELFF

J: TRBJ2-3
size: .
V: TRBV28
D: .
DNA: TGTGCCAGCGGCCCTCAGGCGCAGTATTTT
CDR3: CASGPQAQYF

J: TRBJ2-1
size: .
V: TRBV5-4
D: TRBD2
DNA: TGTGCCAGCAGCTTGCGACTAGCTAGTTACAATGAGCAGTTCTTC
CDR3: CASSLRLASYNEQFF

J: TRBJ1-2
size: .
V: TRBV28
D: .
DNA: TGTGCCAGCAGTGAGCGGGGCGGCTACACCTTC
CDR3: CASSERGGYTF

J: TRBJ1-3
size: .
V: TRBV2
D: .
DNA: TGTGCCAGCAGGGACGACAGCCTCCATGGAAACACCATATATTTT
CDR3: CASRDDSLHGNTIYF

J: TRBJ1-4
size: .
V: TRBV6-1
D: .
DNA: TGTGCCAGCAGAGCTTCGTGGAACCCGGGGCAAAAACTGTTTTTT
CDR3: CASRASWNPGQKLFF

J: TRBJ2-5
size: once
V: TRBV10-2
D: TRBD1
DNA: TGCGCCAGCAGTGAGGACAGGGGATTAGGGACCCAGTACTTC
CDR3: CASSEDRGLGTQYF

J: TRBJ2-3
size: .
V: TRBV5-4
D: .
DNA: TGTGCCAGCAGCTTGGGGTCAGGGCCGAACACAGATACGCAGTATTTT
CDR3: CASSLGSGPNTDTQYF

J: TRBJ1-1
size: .
V: TRBV6-1
D: .
DNA: TGTGCCAGCAGCGTCAGGAACACTGAAGCTTTCTTT
CDR3: CASSVRNTEAFF

J: TRBJ2-5
size: .
V: TRBV10-3
D: .
DNA: TGTGCCATCAGTGAGTCACGGGAGACCCAGTACTTC
CDR3: CAISESRETQYF

J: TRBJ1-1
size: .
V: TRBV5-1
D: .
DNA: TGCGCCAGCAGCTTACAGGAGGCGACTGAAGCTTTCTTT
CDR3: CASSLQEATEAFF

J: TRBJ1-5
size: .
V: TRBV19
D: .
DNA: TGTGCCAGTAGAGGGACGGCCGGGGGTCAGCCCCAGCATTTT
CDR3: CASRGTAGGQPQHF

J: TRBJ1-3
size: .
V: TRBV18
D: .
DNA: TGTGCCAGCTCCTCGGGGGACACCATATATTTT
CDR3: CASSSGDTIYF

J: TRBJ2-2
size: .
V: TRBV30
D: .
DNA: TGTGCCTGGAGCCCCATTAATCCCACCGGGGAGCTGTTTTTT
CDR3: CAWSPINPTGELFF

J: TRBJ1-1
size: .
V: TRBV18
D: TRBD1
DNA: TGTGCCAGCTCACCATCTACAGGGGATCCTGAAGCTTTCTTT
CDR3: CASSPSTGDPEAFF

J: TRBJ2-3
size: .
V: TRBV27
D: TRBD2
DNA: TGTGCCAGCCCGGGGGGGAGAGATACGCAGTATTTT
CDR3: CASPGGRDTQYF

J: TRBJ1-5
size: .
V: TRBV6-1
D: .
DNA: TGTGCCAGCAGTGGCAACGGCAATCAGCCCCAGCATTTT
CDR3: CASSGNGNQPQHF

J: TRBJ2-1
size: .
V: TRBV30
D: .
DNA: TGTGCCTGGAGTCCCGGCAACCAGAATACGCAGTTCTTC
CDR3: CAWSPGNQNTQFF

J: TRBJ1-1
size: .
V: TRBV5-4
D: TRBD1
DNA: TGTGCCAGCAGCTTGCTATATCAGGGGGGAAGTGGGACTGAAGCTTTCTTT
CDR3: CASSLLYQGGSGTEAFF

J: TRBJ1-2
size: .
V: TRBV30
D: .
DNA: TGTGCCGGGCAATACGCTGGGGGAGGGCTGCTACGGGGCTACACCTTC
CDR3: CAGQYAGGGLLRGYTF

J: TRBJ2-7
size: .
V: TRBV9
D: .
DNA: TGTGCCAGCAGCGTAGGTTATAGGGAAGATTACGAGCAGTACTTC
CDR3: CASSVGYREDYEQYF

J: TRBJ2-1
size: .
V: TRBV4-3
D: TRBD2
DNA: TGCGCCAGCAGCCGCCAATTAGCGGGAGTACCCAATGAGCAGTTCTTC
CDR3: CASSRQLAGVPNEQFF

J: TRBJ2-3
size: .
V: TRBV4-2
D: TRBD2
DNA: TGTGCCAGCAGCCCCGTGGACCGGCTAGCGGGCCCCACAGATACGCAGTATTTT
CDR3: CASSPVDRLAGPTDTQYF

J: TRBJ2-7
size: .
V: TRBV6-1
D: .
DNA: TGTGCCAGCAGTGTGGACTGGGCCCCAAACTACGAGCAGTACTTC
CDR3: CASSVDWAPNYEQYF

J: TRBJ2-7
size: .
V: TRBV5-6
D: .
DNA: TGTGCCAGCAGCTTGGGACAGTCCTTCAAATACGAGCAGTACTTC
CDR3: CASSLGQSFKYEQYF

J: TRBJ2-7
size: .
V: TRBV5-1
D: .
DNA: TGCGCCAGCGGACTCAGGGATTTTAGCTCCTACGAGCAGTACTTC
CDR3: CASGLRDFSSYEQYF

J: TRBJ1-3
size: .
V: TRBV18
D: TRBD1
DNA: TGTGCCAGCTCACCATCGATCAGGGGGGGAACTGGAAACACCATATATTTT
CDR3: CASSPSIRGGTGNTIYF

J: TRBJ2-2
size: .
V: TRBV5-1
D: .
DNA: TGCGCCAGCAGCTGGCCCGGGACGGAAAACACCGGGGAGCTGTTTTTT
CDR3: CASSWPGTENTGELFF

J: TRBJ2-5
size: .
V: TRBV19
D: .
DNA: TGTGCCAGTACGGGGGCGGAGACCCAGTACTTC
CDR3: CASTGAETQYF

J: TRBJ1-4
size: .
V: TRBV7-2
D: .
DNA: TGTGCCAGCAGCCGGCAAGGTTCAAAACTGTTTTTT
CDR3: CASSRQGSKLFF

J: TRBJ2-3
size: .
V: TRBV28
D: .
DNA: TGTGCCAGCAAAGGAACTCCTGCGGATACGCAGTATTTT
CDR3: CASKGTPADTQYF

J: TRBJ2-7
size: .
V: TRBV2
D: TRBD2
DNA: TGTGCCAGCAGAGTTAGCGGGGGGCCCTCCTACGAGCAGTACTTC
CDR3: CASRVSGGPSYEQYF

J: TRBJ1-1
size: .
V: TRBV6-6
D: .
DNA: TGTGCCAGCAGTAACCCACAGGGTACTGAAGCTTTCTTT
CDR3: CASSNPQGTEAFF

J: TRBJ2-2
size: .
V: TRBV10-3
D: .
DNA: TGTGCCATCAGTGAGTCTGGGGAGCTGTTTTTT
CDR3: CAISESGELFF

J: TRBJ1-2
size: .
V: TRBV5-4
D: TRBD1
DNA: TGTGCCAGCAGCCCCGCCGGGACAGGGTCGCACTATGGCTACACCTTC
CDR3: CASSPAGTGSHYGYTF

J: TRBJ2-3
size: .
V: TRBV4-2
D: TRBD2
DNA: TGTGCCAGCAGCCAAGATCGGGTAGCGGGGGGATCAGATACGCAGTATTTT
CDR3: CASSQDRVAGGSDTQYF

J: TRBJ1-3
size: .
V: TRBV10-3
D: .
DNA: TGTGCCAGCACAAGAGGGCTAGGAAACACCATATATTTT
CDR3: CASTRGLGNTIYF

J: TRBJ2-3
size: .
V: TRBV7-2
D: TRBD2
DNA: TGTGCCAGCAGCTTAGGCGGGGGGAACACAGATACGCAGTATTTT
CDR3: CASSLGGGNTDTQYF

J: TRBJ2-1
size: .
V: TRBV18
D: TRBD2
DNA: TGTGCCAGCTCACCACGCGGGGGGGCAGAGTACAATGAGCAGTTCTTC
CDR3: CASSPRGGAEYNEQFF

J: TRBJ2-2
size: .
V: TRBV10-2
D: .
DNA: TGCGCCAGCACCCCGCCCGACAGGTTTAACACCGGGGAGCTGTTTTTT
CDR3: CASTPPDRFNTGELFF

J: TRBJ2-4
size: .
V: TRBV18
D: TRBD1
DNA: TGTGCCAGCTCACCCCCCCTGGGCGGACAGGGTAAAAACATTCAGTACTTC
CDR3: CASSPPLGGQGKNIQYF

J: TRBJ1-1
size: .
V: TRBV7-2
D: .
DNA: TGTGCCAGCAGCTTAGCGGGTCTTCCTAGGGGAGGGACTGAAGCTTTCTTT
CDR3: CASSLAGLPRGGTEAFF

J: TRBJ1-2
size: .
V: TRBV10-3
D: .
DNA: TGTGCCATCAGTGCAGACGGGACGACGAACCTCGAGAGCCTCTACACCTTC
CDR3: CAISADGTTNLESLYTF

J: TRBJ2-3
size: .
V: TRBV5-1
D: TRBD2
DNA: TGCGCCAGCAGCAGCCAGGACAGGACTAGCGGGATGGATACGCAGTATTTT
CDR3: CASSSQDRTSGMDTQYF

J: TRBJ1-1
size: .
V: TRBV7-2
D: TRBD1
DNA: TGTGCCAGCAGCTCCCGCAGGGGGAGCTTGTGGGCTTTCTTT
CDR3: CASSSRRGSLWAFF

J: TRBJ1-2
size: .
V: TRBV2
D: .
DNA: TGTGCCAGCAGTGTCCGGAGAGGGGACGGCTACACCTTC
CDR3: CASSVRRGDGYTF

J: TRBJ2-7
size: .
V: TRBV7-8
D: .
DNA: TGTGCCAGCAGCTTAGATAGGGTGGTGGGAATTTACGAGCAGTACTTC
CDR3: CASSLDRVVGIYEQYF